These 16 T cell receptor beta chains were all obtained from the same sample, sequenced in a study of blood T cell repertoires in COVID-19. Sequencing was performed with immunoSEQ multiplex PCR; in TCRdb, only in-frame clones are kept and a portion is missing. The table lists about 270,000 clones, around 91% of them singletons, with over 2% in the top ten. Sequencing was carried out using PBMCs or T cells enriched from blood (not recorded which). All receptors derive from a woman aged 18-29 years who had recovered from COVID-19.

With regard to this clone: The missing conserved phenylalanine or tryptophan at the end of this CDR3 makes a read error likely. Because the CDR3's place on the DNA is in doubt, the DNA is left out and the CDR3 is given as listed by TCRdb. The J gene is TRBJ1-2, the V gene TRBV5-4; TRBD1 is the table's D call and was not checked against the DNA. Per germline, CDR1 SGHNT and CDR2 YYREEE (reference sequence). The length of the CDR3 is 16 amino acids, counting both ends. CDR3 loop: CASSLGGPGQGPNLAI.

The rearrangement joins TRBV5-1 to TRBJ2-2; no definite D call. Germline CDR1 and CDR2: SGHRS and YFSETQ. The V and J ends lost 4 bases and 4 bases respectively, with 8 bases between them. The CDR3 loop spans 13 amino acids. The CDR3 nucleotides read TGCGCCAGCAGCGAACTTAGCACCGGGGAGCTGTTTTTT. The encoded protein is CASSELSTGELFF. Together with reference TRBV5-1 and TRBJ2-2, the CDR3 gives the full variable domain: KAGVTQTPRYLIKTRGQQVTLSCSPISGHRSVSWYQQTPGQGLQFLFEYFSETQRNKGNFPGRFSGRQFSNSRSEMNVSTLELGDSALYLCASSELSTGELFFGEGSRLTVL.

The rearrangement links TRBV6-5 to TRBJ2-1; possibly TRBD1 for D (5 bases). The germline gives CDR1 MNHEY, CDR2 SVGAGI. CDR3 length equals 13 residues. Trimming cost V 7 bases and J 4 bases, with 11 bases left between them. The CDR3 reads CASTKGLYNEQFF. The CDR3 bases are TGTGCCAGCACCAAGGGGCTTTACAATGAGCAGTTCTTC.

The V gene is TRBV15, the J gene TRBJ1-4; D might be TRBD1 (5 bases). The CDR3 spans 15 residues. The V gene's germline CDR1 is LNHNV and CDR2 YYDKDF (reference sequence). Trimming took off 3 bases at V and 7 bases at J, with 15 bases between the two ends. The CDR3 coding sequence is TGTGCCACCAGCAGTGGGGGGGACGGTCTTGAAAAACTGTTTTTT. Translation: CATSSGGDGLEKLFF.

The table lists this clone with a count of one. The chain joins TRBV2 to TRBJ2-7, with 9 bases identical to TRBD2. Germline values: CDR1 SNHLY, CDR2 FYNNEI. The trim removed 1 base at V and 6 bases at J, leaving 7 bases unmatched. CDR3 length equals 15 residues. CDR3 in amino acids: CASSEVLAGLGEQYF. The CDR3 nucleotides are TGTGCCAGCAGTGAAGTGCTAGCGGGGTTGGGCGAGCAGTACTTC.

This chain connects TRBV2 to TRBJ1-2; TRBD1 matches at 7 bases. Germline V gene data show CDR1 as SNHLY and CDR2 as FYNNEI. After removal of 6 bases from V and 3 bases from J, the junction contained 10 bases not matched to a gene. CDR3 length: 15 amino acids. CDR3 coding DNA: TGTGCCAGCAGGCCAAGGGGGCGCTGGGACTATGGCTACACCTTC. Translated, it gives CASRPRGRWDYGYTF.

The chain employs TRBV6-5 and TRBJ1-5, with D hard to call. V shed 6 bases and J shed 4 bases, with 10 bases lying between them. CDR1 and CDR2 from the germline V gene are MNHEY and SVGAGI. This CDR3 region has 13 residues. The CDR3 bases are TGTGCCAGCAGCCTTTCGGAGAATCAGCCCCAGCATTTT. Amino acid sequence: CASSLSENQPQHF.

This clone was counted once. The chain combines TRBV20-1 with TRBJ1-6; no reliable D call. The CDR3 length is 13 residues. CDR1 and CDR2 from the germline V gene are DFQATT and SNEGSKA (reference sequence). Trimming stripped 3 bases from V and 6 bases from J, with 9 bases between. The CDR3 loop reads CSASLAVNSPLHF. Here the CDR3 DNA reads TGCAGTGCTAGTCTAGCAGTTAATTCACCCCTCCACTTT.

The rearrangement uses TRBV27 and TRBJ1-4; D is undetermined. V was pared by 5 bases and J by 0 bases, with 16 bases between. The CDR3 is 17 residues long. The germline gives CDR1 MNHEY, CDR2 SMNVEV (reference sequence). The CDR3 coding sequence is TGTGCCAGCAGTCTTACTCGGGTCCGGTCAACTAATGAAAAACTGTTTTTT. Protein: CASSLTRVRSTNEKLFF.

CDR3 residues: CASSQDQGSSYNEQFF. As DNA, the CDR3 is TGTGCCAGCAGCCAGGACCAGGGAAGCTCCTACAATGAGCAGTTCTTC. J is TRBJ2-1 and V is TRBV3-1 (or the pseudogene TRBV3-2), with a tentative D call TRBD1 (5 bases). CDR1 LGHDT and CDR2 YNNKEL come from the germline V gene (reference sequence). V dropped 3 bases and J dropped 0 bases, with 12 bases sitting between them. This CDR3 is 16 amino acids long.

V is TRBV7-6 and J is TRBJ1-1; D not resolved. Trimming left V 1 base short and J 2 bases short, with 5 bases between. The CDR3 contains 13 residues. Looked up from germline, CDR1 is SGHVS and CDR2 is FNYEAQ. Written as DNA, the CDR3 is TGTGCCAGCAGCTTAGACACAAACACTGAAGCTTTCTTT. Protein product: CASSLDTNTEAFF. Supplemented by reference TRBV7-6 and TRBJ1-1, the full variable domain reads GAGVSQSPRYKVTKRGQDVALRCDPISGHVSLYWYRQALGQGPEFLTYFNYEAQQDKSGLPNDRFSAERPEGSISTLTIQRTEQRDSAMYRCASSLDTNTEAFFGQGTRLTVV.

The CDR3 DNA follows: TGTGCCAGCCTGAGTGGTAGCAATCAGCCCCAGCATTTT. Protein product: CASLSGSNQPQHF. This sequence joins TRBV28 and TRBJ1-5, with D unresolved. V was trimmed by 8 bases and J by 0 bases, leaving 8 bases between them. The CDR3 spans 13 residues. CDR1 is MDHEN, CDR2 SYDVKM, per germline.

This clone was observed a single time. The rearrangement links TRBV25-1 to TRBJ1-1; D unresolved. The ends were cut back, 2 bases at V and 2 bases at J, with 9 bases in the middle. Germline loops: CDR1 MGHDK, CDR2 SYGVNS. CDR3 size: 14 residues. Here the CDR3 reads CASSEGEVNTEAFF. CDR3 DNA: TGTGCCAGCAGTGAAGGAGAGGTTAACACTGAAGCTTTCTTT. The whole variable domain, filled in from reference TRBV25-1 and TRBJ1-1, reads EADIYQTPRYLVIGTGKKITLECSQTMGHDKMYWYQQDPGMELHLIHYSYGVNSTEKGDLSSESTVSRIRTEHFPLTLESARPSHTSQYLCASSEGEVNTEAFFGQGTRLTVV.

V is TRBV9 and J is TRBJ1-1; D is perhaps TRBD1 (5 bases). This CDR3 is 15 amino acids long. V dropped 3 bases and J dropped 1 base, with 13 bases sitting between them. Germline assignment: CDR1 SGDLS and CDR2 YYNGEE. The CDR3 is CASSGGLPKNTEAFF. DNA of the CDR3: TGTGCCAGCAGCGGGGGACTACCTAAGAACACTGAAGCTTTCTTT.

The rearrangement links TRBV10-3 to TRBJ1-6, with 7 positions matching TRBD1. The length of the CDR3 is 15 residues. The V and J ends lost 10 bases and 9 bases, in that order; junction bases with no gene match: 15. Germline assignment: CDR1 ENHRY and CDR2 SYGVKD. CDR3 loop: CASRFEQGIRSPLHF. CDR3 coding DNA: TGTGCCAGCCGATTCGAACAGGGGATCCGTTCACCCCTCCACTTT.

This clone turned up a few times. This chain links TRBV19 with TRBJ1-1; the match to TRBD1 covers 8 bases. Looked up from germline, CDR1 is LNHDA and CDR2 is SQIVND (reference sequence). With V trimmed by 10 bases and J by 0 bases, 13 bases remained unmatched. The CDR3 covers 16 residues. CDR3 sequence reads: CATRQGATRMNTEAFF. The CDR3 bases are TGTGCCACCAGGCAGGGGGCCACTAGAATGAACACTGAAGCTTTCTTT. The whole variable domain, filled in from reference TRBV19 and TRBJ1-1, reads DGGITQSPKYLFRKEGQNVTLSCEQNLNHDAMYWYRQDPGQGLRLIYYSQIVNDFQKGDIAEGYSVSREKKESFPLTVTSAQKNPTAFYLCATRQGATRMNTEAFFGQGTRLTVV.